The rows below give T cell receptor beta chains drawn from one sample of a study of cytomegalovirus exposure and HLA in healthy donors. Assay used: immunoSEQ multiplex PCR; TCRdb lists only in-frame clones, some missing. This specimen shows around 70,000 clones; the ten leading clones hold about 0.83%. The source material was PBMCs. Receptors were obtained from a boy aged 5-17 years in good health and CMV-seronegative. CDR3s include the opening cysteine and the closing phenylalanine or tryptophan. The D gene is left open where the match is weak.

CDR3 DNA: TGTGCCAGCAGTAGGAAGAAACCGGGACAGGGTAAACACGAGCAGTACTTC
CDR3 protein: CASSRKKPGQGKHEQYF
CDR3 length: 17
V gene: TRBV2
D gene: TRBD1
J gene: TRBJ2-7

CDR3 DNA: TGTGCCAGTAGTGCACAGGTGGACTATGGCTACACCTTC
CDR3 protein: CASSAQVDYGYTF
CDR3 length: 13
V gene: TRBV19
D gene: .
J gene: TRBJ1-2

CDR3 DNA: TGCGCCAGCAGCTTGGTAGGGACTAGCGGGGGAGAGACCCAGTACTTC
CDR3 protein: CASSLVGTSGGETQYF
CDR3 length: 16
V gene: TRBV5-1
D gene: TRBD2
J gene: TRBJ2-5

CDR3 DNA: TGTGCCAGCAGCTTAGAGAGGAACACTGAAGCTTTCTTT
CDR3 protein: CASSLERNTEAFF
CDR3 length: 13
V gene: TRBV7-9
D gene: .
J gene: TRBJ1-1

CDR3 DNA: TGTGCCAGCAGCTTGATCAGGGGAGGAAACACCATATATTTT
CDR3 protein: CASSLIRGGNTIYF
CDR3 length: 14
V gene: TRBV5-6
D gene: .
J gene: TRBJ1-3

CDR3 DNA: TGTGCCAGTAGTATAGGCCCCTCCGGGACAGGGGGGCTTCGTGAATATGGCTACACCTTC
CDR3 protein: CASSIGPSGTGGLREYGYTF
CDR3 length: 20
V gene: TRBV19
D gene: TRBD1
J gene: TRBJ1-2

CDR3 DNA: TGTGCCAGCTCACCACGGACAGGGCAGAACACTGAAGCTTTCTTT
CDR3 protein: CASSPRTGQNTEAFF
CDR3 length: 15
V gene: TRBV18
D gene: TRBD1
J gene: TRBJ1-1

CDR3 DNA: TGCGCCAGCAGCCGCGGGCTGGGGACAGAACTAGCCAAAAACATTCAGTACTTC
CDR3 protein: CASSRGLGTELAKNIQYF
CDR3 length: 18
V gene: TRBV4-1
D gene: TRBD1
J gene: TRBJ2-4

CDR3 DNA: TGTGCCAGCGGGACGGCGGGTTACACCATATATTTT
CDR3 protein: CASGTAGYTIYF
CDR3 length: 12
V gene: TRBV10-3
D gene: .
J gene: TRBJ1-3

CDR3 DNA: TGCGCCAGCAGCCTCGACAGGCTACCGAACACTGAAGCTTTCTTT
CDR3 protein: CASSLDRLPNTEAFF
CDR3 length: 15
V gene: TRBV4-1
D gene: .
J gene: TRBJ1-1

CDR3 DNA: TGTGCCAGCAGCTTGGGGCAGGCTCAAAACTATGGCTACACCTTC
CDR3 protein: CASSLGQAQNYGYTF
CDR3 length: 15
V gene: TRBV5-6
D gene: .
J gene: TRBJ1-2

CDR3 DNA: TGTGCCAGCAGCTTGTGGGCGGGAGGGCCCACCGGGGAGCTGTTTTTT
CDR3 protein: CASSLWAGGPTGELFF
CDR3 length: 16
V gene: TRBV5-4
D gene: TRBD2
J gene: TRBJ2-2

CDR3 DNA: TGCGCCAGCAGTCGATCGAATGCTACTCAGGGGTGGCCCTACGAGCAGTACTTC
CDR3 protein: CASSRSNATQGWPYEQYF
CDR3 length: 18
V gene: TRBV23-1
D gene: .
J gene: TRBJ2-7

CDR3 DNA: TGTGCCAGCAGCTCACCGGGACTTAGCTCCTACGAGCAGTACTTC
CDR3 protein: CASSSPGLSSYEQYF
CDR3 length: 15
V gene: TRBV7-8
D gene: .
J gene: TRBJ2-7

CDR3 DNA: TGCGCCAGCAGCTCACCGGGACAAGATTACGAGCAGTACTTC
CDR3 protein: CASSSPGQDYEQYF
CDR3 length: 14
V gene: TRBV5-1
D gene: .
J gene: TRBJ2-7

CDR3 DNA: TGTGCCAGCAGTTACTCCGCAGGGGGCGCGGATGGCTACACCTTC
CDR3 protein: CASSYSAGGADGYTF
CDR3 length: 15
V gene: TRBV6-5
D gene: TRBD1
J gene: TRBJ1-2

CDR3 DNA: TGTGCCAGCAGCTTAACACCGCTCTCGGGCTACGAGCAGTACTTC
CDR3 protein: CASSLTPLSGYEQYF
CDR3 length: 15
V gene: TRBV7-2
D gene: .
J gene: TRBJ2-7

CDR3 DNA: TGTGCCATCAGTCCGGGACACGACTACTACGAGCAGTACTTC
CDR3 protein: CAISPGHDYYEQYF
CDR3 length: 14
V gene: TRBV10-3
D gene: .
J gene: TRBJ2-7

CDR3 DNA: TGTGCCAGCGGGTATAGCCGGGAGACCCAGTACTTC
CDR3 protein: CASGYSRETQYF
CDR3 length: 12
V gene: TRBV6-5
D gene: .
J gene: TRBJ2-5

CDR3 DNA: TGTGCCAGCAGCTCCGGACTAGCGGCAAGCACAGATACGCAGTATTTT
CDR3 protein: CASSSGLAASTDTQYF
CDR3 length: 16
V gene: TRBV7-2
D gene: TRBD2
J gene: TRBJ2-3

CDR3 DNA: TGTGCCTGGAGTGTAGGGGTGGGCTCCTACGAGCAGTACTTC
CDR3 protein: CAWSVGVGSYEQYF
CDR3 length: 14
V gene: TRBV30
D gene: .
J gene: TRBJ2-7

CDR3 DNA: TGTGCCAGCAGTCGGGACAGGGCGGGCACTGAAGCTTTCTTT
CDR3 protein: CASSRDRAGTEAFF
CDR3 length: 14
V gene: TRBV27
D gene: TRBD1
J gene: TRBJ1-1

CDR3 DNA: TGTGCCAGCAGCCTGGGACAGAACACTGAAGCTTTCTTT
CDR3 protein: CASSLGQNTEAFF
CDR3 length: 13
V gene: TRBV7-2
D gene: .
J gene: TRBJ1-1

CDR3 DNA: TGTGCCAGCTCACCACTGGTAGCGGGGGGGCGCCGCGAGCAGTACTTC
CDR3 protein: CASSPLVAGGRREQYF
CDR3 length: 16
V gene: TRBV18
D gene: TRBD2
J gene: TRBJ2-7

CDR3 DNA: TGTGCCAGCAGTTTCGGACAGGCTACCGAAGCTTTCTTT
CDR3 protein: CASSFGQATEAFF
CDR3 length: 13
V gene: TRBV6-5
D gene: TRBD1
J gene: TRBJ1-1

CDR3 DNA: TGTGCCAGCAGCTTATTTGTGTCTACGAACACTGAAGCTTTCTTT
CDR3 protein: CASSLFVSTNTEAFF
CDR3 length: 15
V gene: TRBV7-9
D gene: .
J gene: TRBJ1-1

CDR3 DNA: TGTGCCAGCAGTTTTAAAGCGGCTAGCGACGACAATGAGCAGTTCTTC
CDR3 protein: CASSFKAASDDNEQFF
CDR3 length: 16
V gene: TRBV27
D gene: .
J gene: TRBJ2-1

CDR3 DNA: TGTGCCAGCAGGGAAGACAGGGAGCTTGGTGGCTACACCTTC
CDR3 protein: CASREDRELGGYTF
CDR3 length: 14
V gene: TRBV2
D gene: TRBD1
J gene: TRBJ1-2

CDR3 DNA: TGTGCCAGCAGTTACTCGTCCGGAGGCTATGGCTACACCTTC
CDR3 protein: CASSYSSGGYGYTF
CDR3 length: 14
V gene: TRBV6-5
D gene: .
J gene: TRBJ1-2

CDR3 DNA: TGCGCCAGCAGCCCCCTGACAGGGATGAACACTGAAGCTTTCTTT
CDR3 protein: CASSPLTGMNTEAFF
CDR3 length: 15
V gene: TRBV5-1
D gene: TRBD1
J gene: TRBJ1-1

CDR3 DNA: TGCGCCAGCAACCCACTAGCGGCTCTAAGCACAGATACGCAGTATTTT
CDR3 protein: CASNPLAALSTDTQYF
CDR3 length: 16
V gene: TRBV4-1
D gene: TRBD2
J gene: TRBJ2-3

CDR3 DNA: TGTGCCAGCTCACCCGGGGGGAGCGGGCAGTTCTTC
CDR3 protein: CASSPGGSGQFF
CDR3 length: 12
V gene: TRBV18
D gene: TRBD2
J gene: TRBJ2-1

CDR3 DNA: TGTGCCAGCAGTCCCATATACTCCAGGCGGGGTCAAGAGTCTAACTATGGCTACACCTTC
CDR3 protein: CASSPIYSRRGQESNYGYTF
CDR3 length: 20
V gene: TRBV27
D gene: .
J gene: TRBJ1-2

CDR3 DNA: TGTGCCAGCAGTGCCAGGGGGGTTCGGTCTGATAACTATGGCTACACCTTC
CDR3 protein: CASSARGVRSDNYGYTF
CDR3 length: 17
V gene: TRBV6-1
D gene: TRBD1
J gene: TRBJ1-2

CDR3 DNA: TGTGCCATCACTCAGACTAGCGGGGGGGCGTTGTCGTACAATGAGCAGTTCTTC
CDR3 protein: CAITQTSGGALSYNEQFF
CDR3 length: 18
V gene: TRBV10-3
D gene: TRBD2
J gene: TRBJ2-1

CDR3 DNA: TGCGCCAGCAGCCCTACTAGCGCCACCGGGGAGCTGTTTTTT
CDR3 protein: CASSPTSATGELFF
CDR3 length: 14
V gene: TRBV5-1
D gene: TRBD2
J gene: TRBJ2-2

CDR3 DNA: TGTGCCAGCAGCTTAGCCAGGACAGGGGGTCGGACCCAGTACTTC
CDR3 protein: CASSLARTGGRTQYF
CDR3 length: 15
V gene: TRBV11-2
D gene: TRBD1
J gene: TRBJ2-5

CDR3 DNA: TGCGCCAGCAGCCAAGAGGTCCTAGCGGGTGCCCCAAGACGGTTCTTC
CDR3 protein: CASSQEVLAGAPRRFF
CDR3 length: 16
V gene: TRBV4-1
D gene: TRBD2
J gene: TRBJ2-1

CDR3 DNA: TGTGCCAGCAGTGTGGGACAGGGAATAGGGGGCATTCAGTACTTC
CDR3 protein: CASSVGQGIGGIQYF
CDR3 length: 15
V gene: TRBV6-1
D gene: TRBD1
J gene: TRBJ2-4